A single sample is the source of the 20 T cell receptor beta chains below, sequenced in a study of blood T cells in healthy people across ages. PCR was performed a second time for about 7 to 12 cycles using a sample-barcoded 5' primer and a J-beta primer mix. TCRdb fed the 5' RACE reads into MiXCR, producing one record per CDR3 protein. The data show about 1.8 million distinct CDR3 sequences, 49% seen once. Sequencing was done on a sample of blood. The origin of the receptors is a woman in her forties in good health.

In its sample, this clonotype was seen once. J is TRBJ2-5 and V is TRBV28; D gene uncertain. The germline V gene has CDR1 MDHEN and CDR2 SYDVKM. CDR3 size: 11 residues. Trimming stripped 6 bases from V and 11 bases from J, with 13 bases between. The CDR3 loop reads CASSPWNEQYF. The CDR3 DNA reads TGTGCCAGCAGCCCTTGGAATGAGCAGTACTTC.

The CDR3: CASSSSGAFSYNEQFF. CDR3 DNA: TGTGCCAGCAGCTCCAGCGGGGCCTTCTCCTACAATGAGCAGTTCTTC. The chain is built from TRBV7-2 and TRBJ2-1; 7 bases are shared with TRBD2. The J segment lost 0 bases and the V segment lost 4 bases, leaving 6 bases of the junction unmatched. The CDR3 has 16 amino acids. Germline CDR1 reads SGHTA; CDR2 reads FQGNSA.

This clonotype has more than one count but fewer than ten. The V and J genes are TRBV20-1 and TRBJ2-5; D remains ambiguous. This CDR3 is 13 amino acids long. Germline V lookup: CDR1 DFQATT, CDR2 SNEGSKA (reference sequence). V lost 6 bases and J 0 bases, leaving 11 bases between the germline ends. CDR3 in DNA: TGCAGTGCCCCGGCGGAGTACCAAGAGACCCAGTACTTC. It codes for CSAPAEYQETQYF.

The chain couples TRBV4-3 to TRBJ2-1, with 14 bases lining up with TRBD2. V lost 1 base and J lost 2; bases outside the gene matches: 1. Looked up from germline, CDR1 is LGHNA and CDR2 is YSLEER. This CDR3 is 17 amino acids long. Here the CDR3 reads CASSQVTSGGAYNEQFF. CDR3 nucleotides: TGCGCCAGCAGCCAAGTGACTAGCGGGGGGGCCTACAATGAGCAGTTCTTC.

This clonotype was observed a few times. The gene calls are TRBV11-2 and TRBJ2-5; D is possibly TRBD1 (5 bases). The CDR3 totals 14 residues. V was cut by 6 bases and J by 3 bases, with 14 bases left in between. The germline V gene encodes CDR1 SGHAT and CDR2 FQNNGV. CDR3 in amino acids: CASRDLSREETQYF. CDR3 DNA sequence: TGTGCCAGCAGAGATTTAAGCAGGGAAGAGACCCAGTACTTC.

The chain links TRBV29-1 to TRBJ2-6; no firm D call. The V end lost 0 bases, the J end lost 0 bases, and 21 bases lay between the germline ends. Germline CDR1 SQVTM, CDR2 ANQGSEA. The CDR3 extends over 20 amino acids. As DNA, the CDR3 is TGCAGCGTTGAAGATCAAAGTTTAGGCAGCTTCGACTCTGGGGCCAACGTCCTGACTTTC. Its translation: CSVEDQSLGSFDSGANVLTF.

The V gene is TRBV5-5, the J gene TRBJ2-1, with 7 bases matching TRBD2. V shed 5 bases and J 3 bases; nucleotides not matched to a gene: 8. The CDR3 contains 15 residues. Germline V gene data show CDR1 as SGHKS and CDR2 as YYEKEE (reference sequence). CDR3 nucleotides: TGTGCCAGCAGTTATTCTAGCGGCTACTACAATGAGCAGTTCTTC. This encodes CASSYSSGYYNEQFF. Drawing the rest from reference TRBV5-5 and TRBJ2-1, the complete variable domain is DAGVTQSPTHLIKTRGQQVTLRCSPISGHKSVSWYQQVLGQGPQFIFQYYEKEERGRGNFPDRFSARQFPNYSSELNVNALLLGDSALYLCASSYSSGYYNEQFFGPGTRLTVL.

In this sample, this clonotype turned up a few times. This chain connects TRBV4-2 to TRBJ2-7, with 10 bases lining up with TRBD2. V lost 1 base, J lost 0 bases, and 3 bases stayed unmatched. The CDR3 runs to 16 residues. The germline V gene encodes CDR1 LGHNA and CDR2 YNFKEQ. The CDR3 is CASSQASGGYSYEQYF. CDR3 bases: TGTGCCAGCAGCCAAGCTAGCGGGGGTTACTCCTACGAGCAGTACTTC.

For the CDR3, the DNA is TGTGCCAGCAGCCAAGGTTCGTCTAGCGCAGATACGCAGTATTTT. Residues: CASSQGSSSADTQYF. The V and J genes are TRBV3-1 and TRBJ2-3, with a tentative D call TRBD2 (6 bases). CDR1 and CDR2 (germline): LGHDT, YNNKEL (reference sequence). Trimming cost V 1 base and J 4 bases, with 12 bases left between them. This CDR3 region has 15 residues.

This chain uses TRBV4-3 with TRBJ1-1; TRBD1 agrees at 9 bases. The V gene end was trimmed by 1 base and the J gene end by 5 bases; junction bases not matched to a gene: 2. Germline V lookup: CDR1 LGHNA, CDR2 YSLEER. The CDR3 has 14 residues. In DNA, the CDR3 is TGCGCCAGCAGCCAAGGACAGGGGGGAACTGAAGCTTTCTTT. Its protein product is CASSQGQGGTEAFF.

J is TRBJ2-2 and V is TRBV5-1; 10 bases line up with TRBD2. The CDR3 is made up of 15 amino acids. Per the germline V gene, CDR1 is SGHRS and CDR2 is YFSETQ. The junction had 2 bases not matched to a gene; V was cut back by 0 bases and J by 6 bases. Here the CDR3 reads CASSLAGLAAGELFF. For the CDR3, the DNA is TGCGCCAGCAGCTTGGCCGGACTAGCGGCCGGGGAGCTGTTTTTT.

This clonotype was seen a handful of times. The V gene is TRBV20-1, the J gene TRBJ2-7, with TRBD1 identical over 8 bases. Unmatched junction bases numbered 8, after V lost 4 bases and J lost 3 bases. The CDR3 length is 14 residues. CDR1 is DFQATT, CDR2 SNEGSKA, per germline (reference sequence). CDR3 sequence (DNA): TGCAGTGCTAATTCCGGGGACAGGAGCTACGAGCAGTACTTC. Amino acids: CSANSGDRSYEQYF.

This clonotype was detected a few times. The chain joins TRBV2 to TRBJ2-6, with unresolved D. From germline, CDR1 is SNHLY and CDR2 FYNNEI. The CDR3 consists of 16 residues. Trimming stripped 4 bases from V and 2 bases from J, with 12 bases between. The CDR3 coding sequence is TGTGCCAGCAGTGCGACTCAGTTGGCTGGGGCCAACGTCCTGACTTTC. This sequence encodes CASSATQLAGANVLTF.

This clonotype was recorded only once. J is TRBJ2-1 and V is TRBV7-3, with 9 bases lining up with TRBD2. Germline V CDR1 and CDR2: SGHTA, FQGTGA. The CDR3 is 16 amino acids. The J segment lost 2 bases and the V segment lost 5 bases, leaving 7 bases of the junction unmatched. Here the CDR3 DNA reads TGTGCCAGCAGCAAACTAGCGGGCCTTCCCTACAATGAGCAGTTCTTC. Its translation is CASSKLAGLPYNEQFF. The full variable domain, in which reference TRBV7-3 and TRBJ2-1 provide the parts outside the CDR3, is GAGVSQTPSNKVTEKGKYVELRCDPISGHTALYWYRQSLGQGPEFLIYFQGTGAADDSGLPNDRFFAVRPEGSVSTLKIQRTERGDSAVYLCASSKLAGLPYNEQFFGPGTRLTVL.

This chain uses TRBV20-1 with TRBJ1-2, with 9 positions matching TRBD1. The germline CDR1 and CDR2 sequences are DFQATT and SNEGSKA (reference sequence). V shed 3 bases and J 7 bases; nucleotides not matched to a gene: 6. This CDR3 spans 13 amino acids. CDR3 bases: TGCAGTGCTAGGTCCACAGGGGGCGTTGGCTACACCTTC. Translation: CSARSTGGVGYTF.

The genes are TRBV20-1 and TRBJ2-1, with 10 bases that match TRBD2. V lost 8 bases to trimming and J lost 0 bases; unmatched junction nucleotides: 4. This CDR3 has 14 amino acids. Germline V lookup: CDR1 DFQATT, CDR2 SNEGSKA (reference sequence). Here the CDR3 reads CSLKRGGSYNEQFF. The CDR3 DNA reads TGCAGTCTGAAGCGGGGGGGCTCCTACAATGAGCAGTTCTTC.

The sample holds a few counts of this clonotype. The rearrangement uses TRBV15 and TRBJ2-6; D gene unclear. The CDR3 is 14 amino acids. Trimming cost V 3 bases and J 2 bases, with 5 bases left between them. The germline gives CDR1 LNHNV, CDR2 YYDKDF (reference sequence). The CDR3 DNA is TGTGCCACCAGCAGGGTGGCTGGGGCCAACGTCCTGACTTTC. This encodes CATSRVAGANVLTF.

This clonotype was seen a handful of times. J is TRBJ2-1 and V is TRBV7-2; a weak D match, TRBD1 (5 bases). Trimming took off 2 bases at V and 6 bases at J, with 20 bases between the two ends. The CDR3 runs to 17 residues. CDR1 is SGHTA, CDR2 FQGNSA, per germline. As DNA, the CDR3 is TGTGCCAGCAGCTTACTTTCGGGCAGGGTAGGCAGCAATGAGCAGTTCTTC. Protein sequence: CASSLLSGRVGSNEQFF.

Here the CDR3 DNA reads TGTGCCAGCAGCACGCGGGGAGTAGGGGAAAATGGCTACACCTTC. Protein sequence: CASSTRGVGENGYTF. This chain uses TRBV3-1 with TRBJ1-2, with D possibly matching TRBD1 (5 bases). This CDR3 comprises 15 residues. V was pared by 5 bases and J by 6 bases, with 19 bases between. Germline V gene data show CDR1 as LGHDT and CDR2 as YNNKEL (reference sequence).

Here the CDR3 DNA reads TGTGCCAGCAAGATAGCGGGGGGACTTAACAATGAGCAGTTCTTC. Residues: CASKIAGGLNNEQFF. V and J are TRBV6-6 and TRBJ2-1; TRBD2 aligns across 10 bases. V gave up 7 bases and J gave up 5 bases; unmatched junction bases: 8. The CDR3 sequence is 15 residues long. Germline loops: CDR1 MNHNY, CDR2 SVGAGI (reference sequence).